The T cell receptor (beta chain) under discussion was sequenced for a study of blood T cell repertoires in COVID-19. This table comes from immunoSEQ multiplex PCR, and its TCRdb copy is limited to in-frame clones, with some not included. The sample lists approximately 130,000 clones; approximately 83% were seen once. Germline V CDR1 and CDR2: LGHDT, YNNKEL (reference sequence). The CDR3 is made up of 13 amino acids. Deletions cut 2 bases from V and 4 bases from J, with 9 bases between. What was sequenced was peripheral blood. This TCR derives from a man aged 40-55 years with active or convalescent COVID-19. The chain joins TRBV3-1 (or the pseudogene TRBV3-2) to TRBJ2-7; a weak D match, TRBD2 (5 bases). The CDR3, as DNA: TGTGCCAGCAGCCAATTACGGGGATACGAGCAGTACTTC. This translates into CASSQLRGYEQYF.